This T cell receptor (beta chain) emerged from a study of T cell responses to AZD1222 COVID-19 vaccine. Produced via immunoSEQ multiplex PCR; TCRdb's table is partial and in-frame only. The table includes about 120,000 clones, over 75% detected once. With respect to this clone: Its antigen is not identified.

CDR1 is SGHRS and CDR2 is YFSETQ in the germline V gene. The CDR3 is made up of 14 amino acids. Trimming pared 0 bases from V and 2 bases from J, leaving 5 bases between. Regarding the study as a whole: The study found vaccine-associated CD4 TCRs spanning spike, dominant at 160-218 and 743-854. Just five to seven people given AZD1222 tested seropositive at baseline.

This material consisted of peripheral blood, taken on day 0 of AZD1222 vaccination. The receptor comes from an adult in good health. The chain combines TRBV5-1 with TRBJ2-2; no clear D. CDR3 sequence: CASSLATNTGELFF. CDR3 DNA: TGCGCCAGCAGCTTGGCCACCAACACCGGGGAGCTGTTTTTT.